These 27 T cell receptor beta chains came from one sample sequenced in a study of regulatory T cells in long-lasting Graves disease. Arm-PCR of CDR3 regions and iRepertoire HTBI primers were used to build TCR beta libraries. TCRdb fed the multiplex PCR reads into MiXCR, producing one record per CDR3 protein. This sample has about 540,000 distinct CDR3 sequences, with approximately 13% found just once. Documented time point: newly diagnosed GD, antithyroid drugs for less than 3 months. The TCR library used RNA extracted from PBMCs. These data were also reused for a study on T cells in Graves' hyperthyroidism and ophthalmopathy.

The sequences come from peripheral blood mononuclear cells (PBMCs), collected at new diagnosis, from a patient treated with antithyroid drugs. The receptors were gathered from a man aged 30 to 39 with Graves disease.

There are many counts of this clonotype. The chain joins TRBV12-3 or TRBV12-4 to TRBJ2-7; D remains ambiguous. This CDR3 has 15 residues. Between the trimmed V and J ends, which lost 5 bases and 0 bases, there was a span of 14 bases. The DNA for the CDR3 is TGTGCCAGCAGTACCGGTCCCCAGAGCTCCTACGAGCAGTACTTC. Amino acid sequence: CASSTGPQSSYEQYF.

This rearrangement joins TRBV6-1 to TRBJ2-1; the match to TRBD2 covers 13 bases. The V and J ends lost 8 bases and 4 bases, in that order; junction bases with no gene match: 23. The CDR3 is 21 amino acids. CDR1 is MNHNS, CDR2 SASEGT, per germline. The CDR3 sequence: CASGIGIEVETSGRLYNEQFF. CDR3 DNA sequence: TGTGCCAGCGGCATCGGGATCGAGGTTGAGACTAGCGGGAGGCTTTACAATGAGCAGTTCTTC.

This clonotype was seen at least ten times. The V and J genes are TRBV6-2 or TRBV6-3 and TRBJ1-1, with TRBD1 as a possible D gene (6 bases). V was trimmed by 0 bases and J by 5 bases, leaving 19 bases between them. Per the germline V gene, CDR1 is MNHEY and CDR2 is SVGEGT. The CDR3 sequence is 17 residues long. CDR3 bases: TGTGCCAGCAGTTACTCGATCTGGGGGGCGCATTCAACTGAAGCTTTCTTT. Its protein is CASSYSIWGAHSTEAFF.

This clonotype was observed many times. The chain's CDR3 is CASKWGGWGTMNTEAFF. CDR3 in DNA: TGTGCCAGCAAGTGGGGAGGGTGGGGCACCATGAACACTGAAGCTTTCTTT. V gene TRBV12-3 or TRBV12-4 combines with J gene TRBJ1-1; TRBD1 is a possible D gene (5 bases). V was trimmed by 7 bases and J by 0 bases, leaving 21 bases between them. This CDR3 comprises 17 residues.

The gene calls are TRBV7-9 and TRBJ2-1; possible D gene TRBD1, 6 bases. The CDR3 loop spans 15 amino acids. CDR1 and CDR2 from the germline V gene are SEHNR and FQNEAQ (reference sequence). Trimming took off 1 base at V and 9 bases at J, with 16 bases between the two ends. The CDR3 DNA reads TGTGCCAGCAGCTTAGGACCGCCCCTAGGGGGTGAGCAGTTCTTC. Translated: CASSLGPPLGGEQFF.

This clonotype has at least ten counts. This chain links TRBV11-2 with TRBJ2-7; 7 bases agree with TRBD1. Germline assignment: CDR1 SGHAT and CDR2 FQNNGV. The CDR3 is 14 residues long. Germline trimming cut 5 bases from V and 2 bases from J; bases unmatched to any gene: 6. CDR3 nucleotides: TGTGCCAGCAGCGATACAGGGGCGGCCTACGAGCAGTACTTC. Translation: CASSDTGAAYEQYF.

The sample holds a few counts of this clonotype. The V call is TRBV10-2, the J call TRBJ2-3, with D possibly TRBD1 on 5 matching bases. Trimming cost V 4 bases and J 4 bases, with 12 bases left between them. Germline CDR1 WSHSY, CDR2 SAAADI. The CDR3 runs to 14 residues. The CDR3 nucleotides are TGCGCCAGCAGTGTTCAGGGTATGGCAGATACGCAGTATTTT. This translates into CASSVQGMADTQYF.

The rearrangement joins TRBV27 to TRBJ1-3, with TRBD1 matching over 9 bases. Germline V CDR1 and CDR2: MNHEY, SMNVEV (reference sequence). V lost 6 bases and J lost 0; bases outside the gene matches: 6. The CDR3 contains 16 residues. The CDR3 reads CASSPLQGASGNTIYF. DNA for the CDR3: TGTGCCAGCAGCCCCCTACAGGGGGCCTCTGGAAACACCATATATTTT.

This clonotype was observed many times. The chain carries TRBV20-1 and TRBJ2-1, with TRBD2 matching 14 bases. This CDR3 region has 14 residues. With V trimmed by 6 bases and J by 8 bases, 6 bases remained unmatched. Germline V gene sequence: CDR1 DFQATT, CDR2 SNEGSKA (reference sequence). CDR3 coding DNA: TGCAGTGCCCCGACTAGCGGGAGGGCCTATGAGCAGTTCTTC. Translated, it gives CSAPTSGRAYEQFF.

The rearrangement uses TRBV7-2 and TRBJ1-2, with D perhaps matching TRBD1 (5 bases). V was clipped by 4 bases and J by 3 bases, with 15 bases between them. The CDR3 length is 15 residues. Germline assignment: CDR1 SGHTA and CDR2 FQGNSA. CDR3 nucleotide sequence: TGTGCCAGCAGCTATAAGACAGATTCCTACTATGGCTACACCTTC. Translation: CASSYKTDSYYGYTF.

This chain links TRBV4-1 with TRBJ2-5; TRBD2 aligns across 11 bases. Germline V gene lookup returns CDR1 MGHRA and CDR2 YSYEKL. CDR3 size: 18 residues. After removal of 0 bases from V and 1 base from J, the junction contained 7 bases not matched to a gene. The CDR3 bases are TGCGCCAGCAGCCAAGAAACCCGGACTAGCGGGCGCCAAGAGACCCAGTACTTC. Its protein is CASSQETRTSGRQETQYF.

This clonotype appeared many times. The V and J genes are TRBV6-1 and TRBJ1-1; D gene unclear. The V end was cut by 6 bases, the J end by 7 bases, with 15 bases between. Germline V lookup: CDR1 MNHNS, CDR2 SASEGT. The CDR3 sequence is 13 residues long. The CDR3 DNA reads as TGTGCCAGCAGCCTAGGAGCGGACCGTGAAGCTTTCTTT. Translated: CASSLGADREAFF.

This clonotype was counted ten times or more. The genes are TRBV20-1 and TRBJ2-1; the match to TRBD2 covers 8 bases. With V trimmed by 2 bases and J by 2 bases, 8 bases remained unmatched. Germline assignment: CDR1 DFQATT and CDR2 SNEGSKA (reference sequence). The CDR3 has 16 amino acids. The CDR3 bases are TGCAGTGCTAGAACCCCAGTAGCGGGAACCTACAATGAGCAGTTCTTC. Its protein product is CSARTPVAGTYNEQFF.

This clonotype appeared many times. The chain links TRBV29-1 to TRBJ2-3; TRBD1 is a possible D gene (6 bases). The V gene lost 4 bases and the J gene lost 5 bases, with 13 bases spanning the gap. Germline CDR1 SQVTM, CDR2 ANQGSEA. The CDR3 has 13 amino acids. In DNA, the CDR3 is TGCAGCGTTGGGCAGGGGAAAAGAGATACGCAGTATTTT. Its translation: CSVGQGKRDTQYF.

In its sample, this clonotype was seen a few times. The chain employs TRBV14 and TRBJ2-2; the D is unclear. V lost 4 bases to trimming and J lost 0 bases, with 9 bases between them. In germline, CDR1 is SGHDN, CDR2 FVKESK. This CDR3 has 15 amino acids. As DNA, the CDR3 is TGTGCCAGCAGCCTTCAGGTATCGAACACCGGGGAGCTGTTTTTT. The encoded protein is CASSLQVSNTGELFF.

This clonotype has a count of ten or more. The V call is TRBV10-3, the J call TRBJ2-7; the match to TRBD1 covers 8 bases. V was pared by 6 bases and J by 1 base, with 8 bases of the junction left unmatched. This CDR3 comprises 15 residues. Per the germline V gene, CDR1 is ENHRY and CDR2 is SYGVKD. The CDR3 loop is CAISGVTGGSYEQYF. In DNA form, the CDR3 reads TGTGCCATCAGCGGAGTCACAGGGGGGTCCTACGAGCAGTACTTC.

As to this clonotype: Since a much larger clone is just one base distant, this may be a read error. The V and J genes are TRBV6-2 or TRBV6-3 and TRBJ2-1; 13 bases align to TRBD2. This CDR3 spans 18 amino acids. The germline gives CDR1 MNHEY, CDR2 SVGEGT. The V and J ends lost 5 bases and 3 bases, in that order; junction bases with no gene match: 10. The CDR3 nucleotides are TGTGCCAGCAGTGAGCCCCGGACTAGCGGGAGCGTCTACAATGAGCAGTTCTTC. Encoded protein: CASSEPRTSGSVYNEQFF.

The chain employs TRBV20-1 and TRBJ1-2; D is unresolved. The V end was cut by 6 bases, the J end by 8 bases, with 10 bases between. CDR3 length equals 10 residues. The germline V gene has CDR1 DFQATT and CDR2 SNEGSKA (reference sequence). The CDR3 here is CSATQEGYTF. CDR3 in DNA: TGCAGTGCCACCCAGGAAGGCTACACCTTC.

This clonotype was seen a handful of times. The chain uses TRBV7-6 and TRBJ2-1; no firm D call. Trimming pared 5 bases from V and 3 bases from J, leaving 17 bases between. Germline V gene lookup returns CDR1 SGHVS and CDR2 FNYEAQ. CDR3 length: 16 amino acids. The CDR3 reads CASSPMASRLYNEQFF. CDR3 nucleotide sequence: TGTGCCAGCAGCCCCATGGCCAGCAGACTCTACAATGAGCAGTTCTTC.

This clonotype has a handful of counts. The gene calls are TRBV5-4 and TRBJ2-5; perhaps TRBD2 as D (7 bases). V shed 10 bases and J shed 2 bases, with 18 bases lying between them. This CDR3 comprises 14 residues. Germline CDR1 and CDR2: SGHNT and YYREEE (reference sequence). CDR3 bases: TGTGCCCGGGGGCCAGCGGGACAACAAGAGACCCAGTACTTC. Protein: CARGPAGQQETQYF.

The V and J genes are TRBV7-2 and TRBJ2-1; D might be TRBD2 (6 bases). The CDR3 consists of 16 residues. In germline, CDR1 is SGHTA, CDR2 FQGNSA. V lost 2 bases and J 1 base, leaving 12 bases between the germline ends. The CDR3 bases are TGTGCCAGCAGCTTAACTCCTAGCGCTTCCTACAATGAGCAGTTCTTC. It translates to CASSLTPSASYNEQFF.

The chain is built from TRBV14 and TRBJ2-7; 8 bases match TRBD2. The J segment lost 2 bases and the V segment lost 4 bases, leaving 16 bases of the junction unmatched. This CDR3 contains 18 residues. CDR1 and CDR2 from the germline V gene are SGHDN and FVKESK. CDR3 in DNA: TGTGCCAGCAGCCCCCCCCGTAAGGCTAGCGGGCTCCCCTACGAGCAGTACTTC. Protein sequence: CASSPPRKASGLPYEQYF.

This clonotype was seen many times. This CDR3 reads CASSLDGASYNEQFF. CDR3 DNA: TGTGCCAGCAGTTTAGATGGGGCCTCCTACAATGAGCAGTTCTTC. The chain links TRBV12-3 or TRBV12-4 to TRBJ2-1; D might be TRBD1 (5 bases). This CDR3 is 15 amino acids long. Trimming removed 1 base at V and 0 bases at J, with 7 bases between.

This clonotype was seen at least ten times. The chain couples TRBV5-1 to TRBJ1-2; no reliable D call. Germline V gene data show CDR1 as SGHRS and CDR2 as YFSETQ. The V gene lost 0 bases and the J gene lost 3 bases, with 9 bases spanning the gap. The CDR3 has 14 residues. The CDR3 nucleotides read TGCGCCAGCAGCTTGGGTGCGGGTCACTATGGCTACACCTTC. It yields the protein CASSLGAGHYGYTF. The entire variable domain, with the rest obtained from reference TRBV5-1 and TRBJ1-2, is as follows: KAGVTQTPRYLIKTRGQQVTLSCSPISGHRSVSWYQQTPGQGLQFLFEYFSETQRNKGNFPGRFSGRQFSNSRSEMNVSTLELGDSALYLCASSLGAGHYGYTFGSGTRLTVV.

This clonotype was detected many times. CDR3 sequence reads: CASSQEASRNEQFF. Here the CDR3 DNA reads TGCGCCAGCAGCCAAGAGGCAAGCAGGAATGAGCAGTTCTTC. The chain links TRBV4-1 to TRBJ2-1; no clear D gene. Trimming removed 0 bases at V and 7 bases at J, with 10 bases between. The germline V gene has CDR1 MGHRA and CDR2 YSYEKL. The CDR3 totals 14 residues.

This clonotype was seen more than once but under ten times. The chain combines TRBV14 with TRBJ1-6; D perhaps matches TRBD1 (5 bases). CDR1 and CDR2 from the germline V gene are SGHDN and FVKESK. The CDR3 runs 15 residues. V shed 1 base and J shed 6 bases, with 10 bases lying between them. This CDR3 is CASSQGDGSNSPLHF. The CDR3 DNA sequence: TGTGCCAGCAGCCAAGGGGACGGTTCTAATTCACCCCTCCACTTT.

The table lists this clonotype with many counts. The V gene is TRBV7-6, the J gene TRBJ1-2; a weak D match, TRBD1 (6 bases). This CDR3 has 17 residues. The germline V gene encodes CDR1 SGHVS and CDR2 FNYEAQ. Trimming pared 1 base from V and 1 base from J, leaving 16 bases between. The CDR3 spells CASSLGGAGPFNYGYTF. The CDR3 nucleotides are TGTGCCAGCAGCTTAGGGGGGGCAGGGCCCTTTAACTATGGCTACACCTTC. Full variable domain (outside the CDR3, taken from reference TRBV7-6 and TRBJ1-2): GAGVSQSPRYKVTKRGQDVALRCDPISGHVSLYWYRQALGQGPEFLTYFNYEAQQDKSGLPNDRFSAERPEGSISTLTIQRTEQRDSAMYRCASSLGGAGPFNYGYTFGSGTRLTVV.